One T cell receptor beta chain is described in this entry. What it recognizes is unknown. Germline CDR1 reads SGHNT; CDR2 reads YYREEE (reference sequence). Losses at the gene ends were 1 base for V and 2 bases for J; bases not matched to a gene: 3. The CDR3 is made up of 15 amino acids. This sample was included in a study of cytomegalovirus exposure and HLA in healthy donors. PCR was performed using 60 Vbeta and 13 Jbeta primers. Sequencing was performed with immunoSEQ multiplex PCR; in TCRdb, only in-frame clones are kept and a portion is missing. The repertoire holds about 150,000 clones, with approximately 80% as singletons. Study-wide results and caveats: TCR beta chains numbering more than 150 were designated cytomegalovirus-associated.

This receptor was obtained from a man between 25 and 39 years old in good health and CMV-seropositive. The chain links TRBV5-4 to TRBJ2-3, with 8 nucleotides matching TRBD2. Source material: PBMCs. The CDR3: CASSLTSGPTDTQYF. DNA for the CDR3: TGTGCCAGCAGCTTGACTAGCGGACCCACAGATACGCAGTATTTT. Using reference TRBV5-4 and TRBJ2-3 for the parts outside the CDR3, the full variable domain is ETGVTQSPTHLIKTRGQQVTLRCSSQSGHNTVSWYQQALGQGPQFIFQYYREEENGRGNFPPRFSGLQFPNYSSELNVNALELDDSALYLCASSLTSGPTDTQYFGPGTRLTVL.